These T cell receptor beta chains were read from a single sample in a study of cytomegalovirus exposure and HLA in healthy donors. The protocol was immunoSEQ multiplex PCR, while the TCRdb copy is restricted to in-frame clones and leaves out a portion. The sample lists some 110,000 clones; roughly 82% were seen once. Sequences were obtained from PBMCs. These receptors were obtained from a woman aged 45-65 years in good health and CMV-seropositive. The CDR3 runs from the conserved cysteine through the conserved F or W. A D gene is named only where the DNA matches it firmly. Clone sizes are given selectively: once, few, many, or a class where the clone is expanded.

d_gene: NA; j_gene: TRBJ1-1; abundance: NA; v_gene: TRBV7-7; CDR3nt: TGTGCCAGCAGCCTGATAGAGAACACTGAAGCTTTCTTT; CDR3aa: CASSLIENTEAFF
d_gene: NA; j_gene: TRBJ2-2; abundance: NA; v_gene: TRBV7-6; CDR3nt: TGTGCCAGCAGCTTACAACAGCTCACCGGGGAGCTGTTTTTT; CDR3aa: CASSLQQLTGELFF
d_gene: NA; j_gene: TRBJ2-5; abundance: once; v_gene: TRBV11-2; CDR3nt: TGTGCCAGCAGCTTAGGAGACCAAGAGACCCAGTACTTC; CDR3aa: CASSLGDQETQYF
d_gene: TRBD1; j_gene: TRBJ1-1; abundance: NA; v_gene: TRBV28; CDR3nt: TGTGCCAGCAGTCAGCCAGGGGGTGGGAACACTGAAGCTTTCTTT; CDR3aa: CASSQPGGGNTEAFF
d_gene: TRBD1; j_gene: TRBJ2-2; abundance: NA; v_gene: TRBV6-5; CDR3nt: TGTGCCAGCAGTAACAGGGGGCGGATGGGCGGGGAGCTGTTTTTT; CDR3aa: CASSNRGRMGGELFF
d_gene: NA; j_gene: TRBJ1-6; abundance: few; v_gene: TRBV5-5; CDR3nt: TGTGCCAGCAGCTTGCCCCTAGCAAGTTCACCCCTCCACTTT; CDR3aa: CASSLPLASSPLHF
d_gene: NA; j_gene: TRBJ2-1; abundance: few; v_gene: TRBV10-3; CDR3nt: TGTGCCATCAGTGCCGATCTTTCGGCCTACAATGAGCAGTTCTTC; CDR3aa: CAISADLSAYNEQFF
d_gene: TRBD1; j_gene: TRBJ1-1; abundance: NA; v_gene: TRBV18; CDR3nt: TGTGCCAGCTCACAGGCGACAGGGGTAAGCGGTGAAGCTTTCTTT; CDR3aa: CASSQATGVSGEAFF
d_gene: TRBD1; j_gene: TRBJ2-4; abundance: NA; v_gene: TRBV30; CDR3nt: TGTGCCTGGTCCGGGACAGGGGTATTCGGCATTCAGTACTTC; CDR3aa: CAWSGTGVFGIQYF
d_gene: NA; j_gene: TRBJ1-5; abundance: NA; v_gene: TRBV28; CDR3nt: TGTGCCAGCAGCCTCATACAGGGAGTGAGCAATCAGCCCCAGCATTTT; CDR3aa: CASSLIQGVSNQPQHF
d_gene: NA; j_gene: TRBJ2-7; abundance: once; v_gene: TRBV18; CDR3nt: TGTGCCAGCTCACCACTGGCGGGGGCCGTGGGGGAGCAGTACTTC; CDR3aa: CASSPLAGAVGEQYF
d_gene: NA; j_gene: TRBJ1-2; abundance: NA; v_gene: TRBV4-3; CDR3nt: TGCGCCAGCAGCCAAACAACCGGGACATCTAACTATGGCTACACCTTC; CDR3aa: CASSQTTGTSNYGYTF
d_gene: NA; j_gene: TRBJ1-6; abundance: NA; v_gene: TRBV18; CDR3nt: TGTGCCAGCTCACCACCGAGCCAAAGAGGTTCTTCACCCCTCCACTTT; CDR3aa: CASSPPSQRGSSPLHF
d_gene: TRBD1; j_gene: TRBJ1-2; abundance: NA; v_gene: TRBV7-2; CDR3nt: TGTGCCAGCCTACCGAGGACAGGGCCCTATGGCTACACCTTC; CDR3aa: CASLPRTGPYGYTF
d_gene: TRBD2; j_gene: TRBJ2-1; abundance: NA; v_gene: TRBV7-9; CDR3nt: TGTGCCAGCAGCTTAAGACGGCTAGCGGGGGGGAGAGAGCAGTTCTTC; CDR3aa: CASSLRRLAGGREQFF
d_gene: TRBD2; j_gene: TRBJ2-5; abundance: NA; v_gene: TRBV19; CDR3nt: TGTGCCAGTAGTAGCTTCGCTAGCGGCAACCAAGAGACCCAGTACTTC; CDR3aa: CASSSFASGNQETQYF
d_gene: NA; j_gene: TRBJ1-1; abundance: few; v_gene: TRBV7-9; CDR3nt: TGTGCCAGCAGCTTATTGGGCAGGGGTCTCGCTGAAGCTTTCTTT; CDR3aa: CASSLLGRGLAEAFF
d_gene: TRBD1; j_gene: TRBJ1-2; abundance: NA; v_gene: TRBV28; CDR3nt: TGTGCCAGCAGTGCCGGAGGACAGGGGGCCCGCTATGGCTACACCTTC; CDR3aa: CASSAGGQGARYGYTF
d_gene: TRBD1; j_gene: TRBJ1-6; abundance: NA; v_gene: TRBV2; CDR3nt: TGTGCCAGCAGTGAATCGTGGGGACAGTTAAATTCACCCCTCCACTTT; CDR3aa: CASSESWGQLNSPLHF
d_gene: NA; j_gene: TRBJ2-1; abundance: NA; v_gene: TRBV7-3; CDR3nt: TGTGCCAGCAGCTTAAAGGCTAGGGTAGGGGGTGAGCAGTTCTTC; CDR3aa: CASSLKARVGGEQFF
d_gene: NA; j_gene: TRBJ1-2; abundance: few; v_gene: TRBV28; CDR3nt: TGTGCCAGCACCTCTCCTCACACGGCAGGGTTAAACTATGGCTACACCTTC; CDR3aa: CASTSPHTAGLNYGYTF
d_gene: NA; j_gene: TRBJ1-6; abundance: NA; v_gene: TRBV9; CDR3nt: TGTGCCAGCACCCCCAGTTCAGATTATAATTCACCCCTCCACTTT; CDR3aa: CASTPSSDYNSPLHF
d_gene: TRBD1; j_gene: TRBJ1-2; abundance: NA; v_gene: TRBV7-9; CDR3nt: TGTTCCAGCAGCTTAACACCGGGCAGGGGGCATGATGGCTACACCTTC; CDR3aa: CSSSLTPGRGHDGYTF
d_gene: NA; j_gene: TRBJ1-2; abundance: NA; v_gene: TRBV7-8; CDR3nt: TGTGCCAGCAGCTCTACCTTTAGTCGGACAGAGGGTGGTGGCTACACCTTC; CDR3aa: CASSSTFSRTEGGGYTF
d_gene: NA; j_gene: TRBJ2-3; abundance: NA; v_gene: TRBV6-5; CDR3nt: TGTGCCAGCAGTTACTGGGCGGGGGCAAGCACAGATACGCAGTATTTT; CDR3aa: CASSYWAGASTDTQYF
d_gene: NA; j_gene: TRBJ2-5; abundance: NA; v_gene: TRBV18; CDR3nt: TGTGCCAGCTCACCACCGTCCGGAGGAGAGACCCAGTACTTC; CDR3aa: CASSPPSGGETQYF
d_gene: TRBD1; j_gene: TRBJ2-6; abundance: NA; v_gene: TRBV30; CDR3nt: TGTGCCTGGAGGGGACAGGGCGCCTGGGGCCTAAGCTCTGGGGCCAACGTCCTGACTTTC; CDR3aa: CAWRGQGAWGLSSGANVLTF
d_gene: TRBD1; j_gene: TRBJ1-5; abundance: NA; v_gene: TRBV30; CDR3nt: TGTGCCTGGAGTGGACAGGGAATGCAGCCCCAGCATTTT; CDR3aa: CAWSGQGMQPQHF
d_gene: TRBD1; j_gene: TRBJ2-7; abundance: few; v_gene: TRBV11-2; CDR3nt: TGTGCCAGCAGCTTATTTATTCCGTGGACAGGGGTTCTTTACGAGCAGTACTTC; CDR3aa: CASSLFIPWTGVLYEQYF
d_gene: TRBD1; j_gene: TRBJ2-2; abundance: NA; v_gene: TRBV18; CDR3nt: TGTGCCAGCTCTCTACAGGGGGGCACCGGGGAGCTGTTTTTT; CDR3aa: CASSLQGGTGELFF
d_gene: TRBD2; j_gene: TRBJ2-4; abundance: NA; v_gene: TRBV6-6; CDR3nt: TGTGCCAGCAGTTATGGGGGGGAGAATGCCAAAAACATTCAGTACTTC; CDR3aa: CASSYGGENAKNIQYF
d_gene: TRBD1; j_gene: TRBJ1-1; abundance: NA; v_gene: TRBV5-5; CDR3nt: TGTGCCAGCAGCCTAAGACCGGGACAGGCTACTGAAGCTTTCTTT; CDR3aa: CASSLRPGQATEAFF
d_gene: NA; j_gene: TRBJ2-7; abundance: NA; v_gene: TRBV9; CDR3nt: TGTGCCAGCAGCGTAGCCCCGTTTGGAGGGGCCGCCTACGAGCAGTACTTC; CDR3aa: CASSVAPFGGAAYEQYF
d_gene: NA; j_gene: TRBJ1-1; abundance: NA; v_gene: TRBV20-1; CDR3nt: TGCAGTGGGAGGGTTAGCACTGAAGCTTTCTTT; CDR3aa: CSGRVSTEAFF
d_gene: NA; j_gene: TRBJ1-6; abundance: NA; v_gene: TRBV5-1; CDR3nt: TGCGCCAGCACCCAACAGGGCTCACCCCTCCACTTT; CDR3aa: CASTQQGSPLHF
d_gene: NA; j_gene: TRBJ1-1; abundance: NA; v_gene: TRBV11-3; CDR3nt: TGTGCCAGCAGTCGAGGGGGCACTGAAGCTTTCTTT; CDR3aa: CASSRGGTEAFF
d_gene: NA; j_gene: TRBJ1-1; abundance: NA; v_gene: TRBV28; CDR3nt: TGTGCCAGCAGTTTTGCAGGGATGAACACTGAAGCTTTCTTT; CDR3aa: CASSFAGMNTEAFF
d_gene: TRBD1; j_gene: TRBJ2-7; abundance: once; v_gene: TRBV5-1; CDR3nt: TGCGCCAGCAGCTTTCGCGCCGGGACAGCCATAACTAGGTCCTACGAGCAGTACTTC; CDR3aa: CASSFRAGTAITRSYEQYF
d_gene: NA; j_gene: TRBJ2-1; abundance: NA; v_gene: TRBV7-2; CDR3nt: TGTGCCAGCAGCTTAGCGTCAGCGACGGCATTTAACAATGAGCAGTTCTTC; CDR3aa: CASSLASATAFNNEQFF
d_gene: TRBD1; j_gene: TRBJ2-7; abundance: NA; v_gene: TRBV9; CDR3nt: TGTGCCAGCAGCACGGGACAGGGACACTACGAGCAGTACTTC; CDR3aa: CASSTGQGHYEQYF
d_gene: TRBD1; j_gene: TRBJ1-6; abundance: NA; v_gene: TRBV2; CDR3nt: TGTGCCAGCAGTGATAGGGGACTTACAGGGGAACTTAATTCACCCCTCCACTTT; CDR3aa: CASSDRGLTGELNSPLHF
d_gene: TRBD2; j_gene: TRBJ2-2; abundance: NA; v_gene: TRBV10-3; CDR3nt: TGTGCCGCCTCGACTAGCGGGGGAACCGGGGAGCTGTTTTTT; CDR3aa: CAASTSGGTGELFF
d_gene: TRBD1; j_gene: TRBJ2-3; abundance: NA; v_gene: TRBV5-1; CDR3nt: TGCGCCAGCAGCCTGGTTGGGGGACAGTATAGCACAGATACGCAGTATTTT; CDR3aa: CASSLVGGQYSTDTQYF
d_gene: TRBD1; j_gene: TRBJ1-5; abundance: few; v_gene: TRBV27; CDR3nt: TGTGCCAGCAGCCATTATCGGGGACAGCTCAATCAGCCCCAGCATTTT; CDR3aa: CASSHYRGQLNQPQHF
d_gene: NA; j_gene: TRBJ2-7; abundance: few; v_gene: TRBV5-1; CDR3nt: TGCGCCAGCAGCTTGGGGGGGGTGTCCTACGAGCAGTACTTC; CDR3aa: CASSLGGVSYEQYF
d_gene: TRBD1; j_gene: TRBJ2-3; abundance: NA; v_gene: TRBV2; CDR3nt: TGTGCCAGCAGTGAACCGGGACAGAGAGCTGATACGCAGTATTTT; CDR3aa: CASSEPGQRADTQYF
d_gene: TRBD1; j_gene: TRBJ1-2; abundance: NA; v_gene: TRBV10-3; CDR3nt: TGTGCCATCAGGGGACAGGGACTGGCTGGCTACACCTTC; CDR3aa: CAIRGQGLAGYTF